This TCR beta chain was recorded in a study of patients and donors after allogeneic stem cell transplantation. TCRdb called the RT-PCR reads again in MiXCR, with one record for every CDR3 protein. The table has roughly 230,000 distinct CDR3 sequences, 14% seen once. The germline V gene has CDR1 SGHRS and CDR2 YFSETQ. This CDR3 region has 15 residues. Deletions cut 2 bases from V and 5 bases from J, with 14 bases between. The chain joins TRBV5-1 to TRBJ1-5; tentative D call: TRBD1 (5 bases). The sequenced material came from blood, either unsorted or a sorted T cell fraction (not recorded which). This TCR was recovered from a human donor who was either an allogeneic HSCT recipient or a stem cell or donor lymphocyte infusion donor (not recorded which). It is not recorded whose cells these are; they may come from a transplant donor. CDR3 DNA: TGCGCCAGCAGCTTAGACACGGGAGGGGATCAGCCCCAGCATTTT. Translated, it gives CASSLDTGGDQPQHF.